This T cell receptor beta chain came from a study of T cell responses to AZD1222 COVID-19 vaccine. As for this clone: The target antigen is unknown.

Clones were sequenced by immunoSEQ multiplex PCR, and TCRdb holds only the in-frame ones, with some missing. The sample includes 170,000 or so clones, 87% of them seen just once. Study results and limitations: The donor group comprised mostly white British people and more females; the analysis possibly underestimated clonal diversity. Across spike, vaccine-associated CD4 TCRs were found, dominant at 160-218 and 743-854.

Germline CDR1 MGHRA, CDR2 YSYEKL. The CDR3 is 19 residues long. V lost 4 bases and J lost 0; bases outside the gene matches: 14. The source of this sequence is an adult in good health. The specimen was peripheral blood, collected on day 0 of AZD1222 vaccination. J is TRBJ1-1 and V is TRBV4-1; 10 bases fit TRBD1. The chain's CDR3 is CASSPGTGVFGALNTEAFF. For the CDR3, the DNA is TGCGCCAGCAGCCCCGGGACAGGGGTCTTCGGGGCCCTGAACACTGAAGCTTTCTTT.